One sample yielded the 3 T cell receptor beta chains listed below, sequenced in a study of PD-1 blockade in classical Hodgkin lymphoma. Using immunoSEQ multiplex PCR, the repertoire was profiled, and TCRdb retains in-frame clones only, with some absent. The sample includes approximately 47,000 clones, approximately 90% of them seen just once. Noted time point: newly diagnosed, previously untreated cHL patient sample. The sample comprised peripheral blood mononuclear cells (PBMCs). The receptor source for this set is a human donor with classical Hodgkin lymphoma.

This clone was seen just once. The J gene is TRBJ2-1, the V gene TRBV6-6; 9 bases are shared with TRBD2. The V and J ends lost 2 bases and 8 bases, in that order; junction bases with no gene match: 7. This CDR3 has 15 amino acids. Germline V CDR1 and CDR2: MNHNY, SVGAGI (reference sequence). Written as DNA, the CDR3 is TGTGCCAGCAGTTACGTAGCGGGAGCTTTATATGAGCAGTTCTTC. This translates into CASSYVAGALYEQFF.

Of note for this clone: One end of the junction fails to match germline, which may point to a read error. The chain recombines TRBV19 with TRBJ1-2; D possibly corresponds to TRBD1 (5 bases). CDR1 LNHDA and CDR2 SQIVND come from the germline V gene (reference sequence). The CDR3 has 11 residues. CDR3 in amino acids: CASSNPPRAYF. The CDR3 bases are TGTGCCAGTAGTAACCCCCCCAGGGCTTACTTC.

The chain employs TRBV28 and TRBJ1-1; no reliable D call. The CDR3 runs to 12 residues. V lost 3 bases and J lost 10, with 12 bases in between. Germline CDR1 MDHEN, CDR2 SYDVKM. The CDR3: CASSFEPGLAFF. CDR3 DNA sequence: TGTGCCAGCAGTTTTGAGCCAGGATTAGCTTTCTTT.